This TCR beta chain was identified during a study of blood T cell repertoires in COVID-19. The wider study: The origin of the acute and convalescent COVID-19 samples was the United States, Italy and Spain.

The V gene lost 7 bases and the J gene lost 7 bases, with 18 bases spanning the gap. The CDR3 loop spans 14 amino acids. Germline CDR1 LNHDA, CDR2 SQIVND (reference sequence). Profiling relied on immunoSEQ multiplex PCR, and the TCRdb table lists in-frame clones only, not all of them. The table shows 110,000 to 150,000 clones, with roughly 80% occurring only once. The J gene is TRBJ2-3, the V gene TRBV19; D uncertain. The TCR comes from a woman older than 75 in a cohort sampled during active or convalescent COVID-19. The specimen sequenced was peripheral blood. CDR3: CASTPQVFSHTQYF. The DNA for the CDR3 is TGTGCCAGTACCCCGCAGGTATTTAGTCATACGCAGTATTTT.